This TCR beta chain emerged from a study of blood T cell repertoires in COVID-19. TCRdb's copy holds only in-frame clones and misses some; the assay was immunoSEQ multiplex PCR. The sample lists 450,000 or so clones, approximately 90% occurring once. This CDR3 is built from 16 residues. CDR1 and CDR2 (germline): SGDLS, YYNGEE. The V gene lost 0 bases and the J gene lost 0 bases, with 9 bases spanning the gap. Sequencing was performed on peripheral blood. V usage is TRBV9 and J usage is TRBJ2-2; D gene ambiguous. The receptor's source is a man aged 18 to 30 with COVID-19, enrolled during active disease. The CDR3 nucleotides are TGTGCCAGCAGCGTAGAATCACTAACGAACACCGGGGAGCTGTTTTTT. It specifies CASSVESLTNTGELFF.